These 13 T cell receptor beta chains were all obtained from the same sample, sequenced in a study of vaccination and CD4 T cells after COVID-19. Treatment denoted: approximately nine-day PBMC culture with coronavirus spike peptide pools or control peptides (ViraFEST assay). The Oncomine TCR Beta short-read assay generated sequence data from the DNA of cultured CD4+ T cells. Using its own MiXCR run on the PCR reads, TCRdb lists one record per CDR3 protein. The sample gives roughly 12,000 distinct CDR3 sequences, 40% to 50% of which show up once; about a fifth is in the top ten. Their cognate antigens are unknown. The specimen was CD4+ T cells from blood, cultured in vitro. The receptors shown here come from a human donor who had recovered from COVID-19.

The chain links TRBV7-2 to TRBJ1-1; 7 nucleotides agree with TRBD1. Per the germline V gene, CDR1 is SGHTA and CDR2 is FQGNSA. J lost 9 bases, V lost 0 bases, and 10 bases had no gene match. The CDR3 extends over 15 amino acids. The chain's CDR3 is CASSLARQGIQKAFF. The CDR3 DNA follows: TGTGCCAGCAGCTTAGCCAGACAGGGTATTCAGAAAGCTTTCTTT.

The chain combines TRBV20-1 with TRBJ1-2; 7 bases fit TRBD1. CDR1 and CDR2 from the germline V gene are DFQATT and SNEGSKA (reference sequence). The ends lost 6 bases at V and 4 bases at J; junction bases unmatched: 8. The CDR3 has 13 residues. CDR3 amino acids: CSAGTAPIYGYTF. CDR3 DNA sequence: TGCAGTGCAGGGACAGCACCCATCTATGGCTACACCTTC.

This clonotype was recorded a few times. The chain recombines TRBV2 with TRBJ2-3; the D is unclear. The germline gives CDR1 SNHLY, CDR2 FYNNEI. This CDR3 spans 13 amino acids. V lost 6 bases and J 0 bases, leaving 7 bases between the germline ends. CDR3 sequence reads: CASRASSTDTQYF. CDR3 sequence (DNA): TGTGCCAGCAGAGCTTCTAGCACAGATACGCAGTATTTT. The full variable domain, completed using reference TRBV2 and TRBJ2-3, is EPEVTQTPSHQVTQMGQEVILRCVPISNHLYFYWYRQILGQKVEFLVSFYNNEISEKSEIFDDQFSVERPDGSNFTLKIRSTKLEDSAMYFCASRASSTDTQYFGPGTRLTVL.

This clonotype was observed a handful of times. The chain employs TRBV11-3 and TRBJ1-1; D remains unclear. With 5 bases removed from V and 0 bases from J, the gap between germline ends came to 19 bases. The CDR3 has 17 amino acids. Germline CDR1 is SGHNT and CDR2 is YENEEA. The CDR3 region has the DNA TGTGCCAGCAGCGATTACCCCAACCCTCGTTTGAACACTGAAGCTTTCTTT. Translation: CASSDYPNPRLNTEAFF.

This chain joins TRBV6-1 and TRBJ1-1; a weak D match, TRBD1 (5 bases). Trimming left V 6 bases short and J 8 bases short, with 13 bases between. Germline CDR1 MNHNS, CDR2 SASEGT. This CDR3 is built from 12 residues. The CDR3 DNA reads TGTGCCAGCAGCCAAACAGGAATCGAAGCTTTCTTT. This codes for CASSQTGIEAFF.

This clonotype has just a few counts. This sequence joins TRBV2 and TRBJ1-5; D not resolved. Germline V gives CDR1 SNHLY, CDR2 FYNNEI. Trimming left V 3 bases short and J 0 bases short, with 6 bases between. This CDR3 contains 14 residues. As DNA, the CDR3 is TGTGCCAGCAGTGACGTCCTTAGCAATCAGCCCCAGCATTTT. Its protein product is CASSDVLSNQPQHF. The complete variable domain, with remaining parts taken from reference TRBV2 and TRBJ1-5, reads EPEVTQTPSHQVTQMGQEVILRCVPISNHLYFYWYRQILGQKVEFLVSFYNNEISEKSEIFDDQFSVERPDGSNFTLKIRSTKLEDSAMYFCASSDVLSNQPQHFGDGTRLSIL.

This CDR3 is CASSLSGRGYTF. For the CDR3, the DNA is TGTGCCAGCAGTTTGTCGGGGCGAGGCTACACCTTC. The gene calls are TRBV28 and TRBJ1-2, with D possibly TRBD1 on 5 matching bases. This CDR3 is built from 12 residues. The V gene lost 3 bases and the J gene lost 8 bases, with 10 bases spanning the gap. Germline V gene lookup returns CDR1 MDHEN and CDR2 SYDVKM.

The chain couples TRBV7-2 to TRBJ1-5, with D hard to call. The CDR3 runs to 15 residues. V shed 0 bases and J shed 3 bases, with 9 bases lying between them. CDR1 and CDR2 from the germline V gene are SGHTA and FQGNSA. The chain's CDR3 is CASSLAVGTNQPQHF. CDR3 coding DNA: TGTGCCAGCAGCTTAGCTGTGGGAACCAATCAGCCCCAGCATTTT.

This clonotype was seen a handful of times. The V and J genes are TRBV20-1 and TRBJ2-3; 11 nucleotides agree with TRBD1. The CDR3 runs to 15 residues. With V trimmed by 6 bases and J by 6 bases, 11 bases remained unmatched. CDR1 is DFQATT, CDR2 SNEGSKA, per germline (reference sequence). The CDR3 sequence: CSAGSGTGGPDTQYF. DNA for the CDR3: TGCAGTGCAGGATCCGGGACAGGGGGTCCGGATACGCAGTATTTT.

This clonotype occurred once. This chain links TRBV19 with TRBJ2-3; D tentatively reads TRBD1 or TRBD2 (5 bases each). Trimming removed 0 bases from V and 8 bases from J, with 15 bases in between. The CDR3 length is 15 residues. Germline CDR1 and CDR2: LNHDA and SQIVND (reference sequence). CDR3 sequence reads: CASSIDLRQGATQYF. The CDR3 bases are TGTGCCAGTAGTATAGATTTAAGGCAGGGAGCTACGCAGTATTTT.

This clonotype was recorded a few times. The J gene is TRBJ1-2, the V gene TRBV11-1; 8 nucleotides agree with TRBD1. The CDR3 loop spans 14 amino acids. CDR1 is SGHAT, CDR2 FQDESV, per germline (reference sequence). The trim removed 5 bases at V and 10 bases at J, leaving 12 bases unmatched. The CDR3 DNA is TGTGCCAGCAGCCCTCGGACAGGGCAGTCGTCCTACACCTTC. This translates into CASSPRTGQSSYTF.

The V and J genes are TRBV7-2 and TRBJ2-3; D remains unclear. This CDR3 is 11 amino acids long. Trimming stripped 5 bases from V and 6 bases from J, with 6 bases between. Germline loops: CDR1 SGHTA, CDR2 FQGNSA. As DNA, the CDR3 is TGTGCCAGCAGCGTATTGGATACGCAGTATTTT. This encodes CASSVLDTQYF.

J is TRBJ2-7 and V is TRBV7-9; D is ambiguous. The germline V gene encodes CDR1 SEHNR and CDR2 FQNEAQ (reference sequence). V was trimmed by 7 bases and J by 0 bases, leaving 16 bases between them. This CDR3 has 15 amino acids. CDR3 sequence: CASTPTGRPSYEQYF. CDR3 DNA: TGTGCCAGCACCCCCACGGGCAGACCCTCCTACGAGCAGTACTTC.